This entry is about one TCR beta chain. Its antigen is not known. This specimen belongs to a study of T cells after yellow fever vaccination. Study at large: Fractions containing few cells were prepared with SMART-Seq v4 Ultra Low Input.

Study observations and caveats: On re-exposure, the response was weaker but peaked faster, at day 5 versus 15. Post-booster samples contained most primary-vaccination clones (approximately 96% CD4, less than 90% CD8).

Making TCR cDNA involved 5'RACE template switching, which added UMIs and a universal primer site. Via MiXCR, TCRdb re-called the 5' RACE reads, giving one row per CDR3 protein. The repertoire includes 310,000 or so distinct CDR3 sequences, roughly 4% of them detected once, and about a quarter sits in the top ten. The CDR3 sequence is 14 residues long. The V gene's germline CDR1 is MNHEY and CDR2 SVGEGT. Trimming left V 7 bases short and J 0 bases short, with 12 bases between. The TCR originated in a man between 18 and 29 years old who received the YFV17D yellow fever vaccine. The chain links TRBV6-2 or TRBV6-3 to TRBJ2-5; possible D gene TRBD2, 6 bases. The specimen was PBMCs, collected on the day of the yellow fever booster vaccination. The CDR3: CASTQTGDQETQYF. CDR3 DNA: TGTGCCAGCACCCAGACGGGGGACCAAGAGACCCAGTACTTC.